The clone carrying this TCR beta chain has just a few counts. Its antigen remains unidentified. This sample is part of a study of cytomegalovirus exposure and HLA in healthy donors. Notes on the study in general: A classifier reportedly called cytomegalovirus status with high sensitivity and specificity. The majority of TCR sequences were rare, yet some public TCRs appeared in many donors. Researchers catalogued some 160 TCR beta chains as cytomegalovirus-associated.

The method was immunoSEQ multiplex PCR; TCRdb's version includes in-frame clones alone and lacks a portion of them. The top ten hold approximately 1.2% of the sample, which has about 330,000 clones, 87% seen once. The CDR3 covers 13 residues. Germline lookup yields CDR1 LNHDA and CDR2 SQIVND (reference sequence). Trimming pared 3 bases from V and 5 bases from J, leaving 8 bases between. From the approximately 110-subject validation cohort, which was separate from the roughly 610-subject first cohort, the donors were drawn. J is TRBJ2-1 and V is TRBV19, with D perhaps TRBD2 (6 bases). The source material was PBMCs. The receptor comes from a woman in her twenties or thirties in good health and CMV-seropositive. CDR3 DNA: TGTGCCAGTAGTATCGGGACTCACAATGAGCAGTTCTTC. Protein sequence: CASSIGTHNEQFF.